One and the same sample provided the 3 T cell receptor beta chains below, sequenced in a study of cytomegalovirus exposure and HLA in healthy donors. With 60 Vbeta and 13 Jbeta primers, the PCR was carried out. Generated by immunoSEQ multiplex PCR, the TCRdb table keeps only in-frame clones and is missing some. The sample holds approximately 180,000 clones, 75% to 85% seen once. The sequencing input was PBMCs. These receptor sequences come from a woman in her twenties or thirties in good health and CMV-seronegative.

This clone was observed a single time. The chain has TRBV15 and TRBJ1-4; D is undetermined. CDR3 size: 15 residues. V lost 3 bases and J 4 bases, leaving 12 bases between the germline ends. CDR1 and CDR2 (germline): LNHNV, YYDKDF (reference sequence). The CDR3 is CATSRKREGNEKLFF. The CDR3 DNA follows: TGTGCCACCAGCAGGAAAAGAGAGGGTAATGAAAAACTGTTTTTT.

The genes are TRBV5-4 and TRBJ2-1; possible D gene TRBD2, 6 bases. The CDR3 contains 15 residues. V shed 0 bases and J shed 8 bases, with 15 bases lying between them. Germline values: CDR1 SGHNT, CDR2 YYREEE (reference sequence). As DNA, the CDR3 is TGTGCCAGCAGCTTGGGGGGGAAGGCTAGCGATGAGCAGTTCTTC. It encodes CASSLGGKASDEQFF.

The chain couples TRBV11-2 to TRBJ2-3, with TRBD2 matching over 7 bases. V shed 1 base and J 1 base; nucleotides not matched to a gene: 14. CDR3 length equals 19 residues. The germline V gene has CDR1 SGHAT and CDR2 FQNNGV. The CDR3 sequence is CASSLAASGLGVGTDTQYF. The DNA for the CDR3 is TGTGCCAGCAGCTTAGCGGCTAGCGGTCTGGGAGTCGGCACAGATACGCAGTATTTT.